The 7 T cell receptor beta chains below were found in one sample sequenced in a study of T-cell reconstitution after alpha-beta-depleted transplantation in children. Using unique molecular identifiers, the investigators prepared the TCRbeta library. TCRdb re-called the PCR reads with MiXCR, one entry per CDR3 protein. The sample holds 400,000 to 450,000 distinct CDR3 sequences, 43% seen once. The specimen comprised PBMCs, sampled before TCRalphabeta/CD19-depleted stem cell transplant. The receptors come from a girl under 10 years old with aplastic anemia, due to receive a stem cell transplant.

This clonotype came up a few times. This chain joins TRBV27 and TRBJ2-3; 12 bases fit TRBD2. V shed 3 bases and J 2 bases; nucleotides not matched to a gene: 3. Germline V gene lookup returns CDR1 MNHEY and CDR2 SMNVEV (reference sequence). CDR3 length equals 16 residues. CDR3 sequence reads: CASSLTSGGYTDTQYF. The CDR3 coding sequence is TGTGCCAGCAGTTTGACTAGCGGGGGTTACACAGATACGCAGTATTTT.

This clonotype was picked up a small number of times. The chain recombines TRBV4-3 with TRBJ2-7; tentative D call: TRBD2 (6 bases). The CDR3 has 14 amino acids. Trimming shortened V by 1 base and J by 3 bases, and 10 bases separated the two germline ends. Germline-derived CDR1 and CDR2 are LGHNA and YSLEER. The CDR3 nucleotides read TGCGCCAGCAGCCAAGGGACTAACTTCTACGAGCAGTACTTC. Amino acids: CASSQGTNFYEQYF.

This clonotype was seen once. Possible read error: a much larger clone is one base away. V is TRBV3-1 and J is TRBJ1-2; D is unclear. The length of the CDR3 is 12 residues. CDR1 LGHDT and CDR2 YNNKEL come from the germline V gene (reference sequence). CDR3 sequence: CASSHSLSGYIF. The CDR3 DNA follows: TGTGCCAGCAGCCATTCCTTAAGTGGCTACATCTTC.

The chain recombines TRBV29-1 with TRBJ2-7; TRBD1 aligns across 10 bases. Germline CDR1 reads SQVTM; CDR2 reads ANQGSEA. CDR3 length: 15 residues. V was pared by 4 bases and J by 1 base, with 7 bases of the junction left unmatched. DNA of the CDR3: TGCAGCGTTGTGGGGCGGGACAGGGGTTCCTACGAGCAGTACTTC. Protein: CSVVGRDRGSYEQYF.

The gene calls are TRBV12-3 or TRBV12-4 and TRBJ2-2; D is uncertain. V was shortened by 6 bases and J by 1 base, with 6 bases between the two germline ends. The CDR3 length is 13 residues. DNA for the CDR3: TGTGCCAGCAGAAAAGTGAACACCGGGGAGCTGTTTTTT. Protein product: CASRKVNTGELFF.

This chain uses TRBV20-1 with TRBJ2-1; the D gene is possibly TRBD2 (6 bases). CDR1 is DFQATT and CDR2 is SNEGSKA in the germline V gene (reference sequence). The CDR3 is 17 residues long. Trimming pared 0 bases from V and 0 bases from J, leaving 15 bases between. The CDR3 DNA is TGCAGTGCTAGAGATCCTCGCGGGGTAGTCTCCTACAATGAGCAGTTCTTC. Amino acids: CSARDPRGVVSYNEQFF.

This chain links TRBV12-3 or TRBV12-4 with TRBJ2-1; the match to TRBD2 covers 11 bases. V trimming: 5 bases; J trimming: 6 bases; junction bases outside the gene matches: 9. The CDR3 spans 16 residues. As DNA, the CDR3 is TGTGCCAGCAGTCCCACTAGCGGGGGCCGATTCAATGAGCAGTTCTTC. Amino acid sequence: CASSPTSGGRFNEQFF.